This paragraph reports one T cell receptor (beta chain). The CDR3 end falls 3 residues outside the read, so it is completed with the germline J gene. These data come from a study of T cells in women clearing cervical HPV infection. Germline V gene lookup returns CDR1 SNHLY and CDR2 FYNNEI. V was pared by 5 bases and J by 7 bases, with 9 bases of the junction left unmatched. CDR3 length equals 16 residues. Clones were read by immunoSEQ multiplex PCR, and TCRdb kept only the in-frame ones, dropping some. The listing records some 26,000 clones. The sample taken for sequencing was blood buffy coat. The TCR originated in a woman aged 18-70 years with a cervical HPV16 infection that either progressed to CIN3+ or cleared (not recorded which). This rearrangement joins TRBV2 to TRBJ2-2; 11 bases fit TRBD2. The CDR3 protein is CASSLNSGGASGELFF. CDR3 bases read: TGTGCCAGCAGTCTTAATAGCGGGGGGGCAAGCGGGGAG.